This TCR beta chain came from a study of control samples from healthy donors and cancer patients. This CDR3 has 13 amino acids. CDR1 MDHEN and CDR2 SYDVKM come from the germline V gene. Trimming took off 8 bases at V and 4 bases at J, with 11 bases between the two ends. Clones were sequenced by immunoSEQ multiplex PCR, and TCRdb holds only the in-frame ones, with some missing. The sample includes roughly 130,000 clones, 85% to 95% of them seen just once. Input material: blood. The sequence was obtained from a man under 40 in good health. The gene calls are TRBV28 and TRBJ2-2; TRBD1 is a possible D gene (6 bases). In DNA, the CDR3 is TGTGCCAGCGTCGGACAGACCACCGGGGAGCTGTTTTTT. Its translation is CASVGQTTGELFF.